These 17 T cell receptor beta chains were all obtained from the same sample, sequenced in a study of blood T cell repertoires in COVID-19. Sequenced by immunoSEQ multiplex PCR; TCRdb stores in-frame clones only, minus some. The data contain approximately 110,000 clones, approximately 70% of them singletons. The source material was peripheral blood. These receptor sequences come from a human donor with acute or convalescent COVID-19. The donor label of this sample is uncertain.

V and J are TRBV6-6 and TRBJ1-5; 11 positions match TRBD1. The V and J ends lost 8 bases and 9 bases, in that order; junction bases with no gene match: 9. CDR1 and CDR2 (germline): MNHNY, SVGAGI (reference sequence). The CDR3 runs to 14 residues. This chain's CDR3 is CASGTGGFWSPQHF. In nucleotides, the CDR3 is TGTGCCAGCGGGACAGGGGGTTTCTGGTCGCCCCAGCATTTT.

CDR3 in amino acids: CASIPSPGQPQHF. CDR3 coding DNA: TGTGCCAGCATCCCCAGTCCGGGTCAGCCCCAGCATTTT. The V gene is TRBV6-5, the J gene TRBJ1-5; D is uncertain. This CDR3 is built from 13 residues. The V and J ends lost 7 bases and 6 bases respectively, with 13 bases between them. Germline CDR1 MNHEY, CDR2 SVGAGI.

The chain combines TRBV18 with TRBJ2-7; maybe TRBD1 (5 bases). CDR3 length: 12 amino acids. CDR1 is KGHSH and CDR2 is LQKENI in the germline V gene. The ends were cut back, 5 bases at V and 3 bases at J, with 8 bases in the middle. Here the CDR3 reads CASSIGDYEQYF. CDR3 DNA sequence: TGTGCCAGCTCAATAGGGGACTACGAGCAGTACTTC.

The chain employs TRBV29-1 and TRBJ1-4, with TRBD1 matching over 11 bases. In germline, CDR1 is SQVTM, CDR2 ANQGSEA. There are 14 residues in the CDR3. The V and J ends lost 6 bases and 7 bases, in that order; junction bases with no gene match: 7. The CDR3 DNA follows: TGCAGCGTACATACCGGGACAGGGGGTGAAAAACTGTTTTTT. As protein: CSVHTGTGGEKLFF.

The chain combines TRBV6-5 with TRBJ1-1; a possible D gene is TRBD1 (5 bases). Per the germline V gene, CDR1 is MNHEY and CDR2 is SVGAGI. The CDR3 length is 14 residues. Trimming shortened V by 3 bases and J by 3 bases, and 11 bases separated the two germline ends. The CDR3 DNA is TGTGCCAGCAGTTATTTGGGGGGGGACACTGAAGCTTTCTTT. As protein: CASSYLGGDTEAFF.

The V call is TRBV7-2, the J call TRBJ1-2, with D possibly being TRBD1 (5 bases). Germline-derived CDR1 and CDR2 are SGHTA and FQGNSA. The ends were cut back, 5 bases at V and 4 bases at J, with 11 bases in the middle. This CDR3 spans 13 amino acids. DNA for the CDR3: TGTGCCAGCAGCCCGGACACCACCTATGGCTACACCTTC. Its protein product is CASSPDTTYGYTF.

The rearrangement joins TRBV28 to TRBJ2-1; D is uncertain. CDR1 is MDHEN, CDR2 SYDVKM, per germline. V lost 7 bases, J lost 5 bases, and 18 bases lay in between. The CDR3 has 15 amino acids. The CDR3 nucleotides read TGTGCCAGCAATTACCGCTTCCGAGCAAACAATGAGCAGTTCTTC. Encoded protein: CASNYRFRANNEQFF.

This clone was seen a handful of times. The CDR3 loop reads CASSEYLGILGGGEQYV. The CDR3 DNA reads as TGTGCCAGCAGTGAATATTTGGGGATTTTGGGCGGGGGCGAGCAGTACGTC. The chain links TRBV25-1 to TRBJ2-7, with 7 bases aligning to TRBD2. Trimming at V came to 0 bases and at J to 6 bases, leaving 14 bases not matched to a gene. Germline assignment: CDR1 MGHDK and CDR2 SYGVNS. The CDR3 totals 17 residues.

This clone occurred a few times. V and J are TRBV29-1 and TRBJ1-2; TRBD1 agrees at 10 bases. Germline CDR1 is SQVTM and CDR2 is ANQGSEA. V lost 5 bases and J lost 1; bases outside the gene matches: 7. This CDR3 has 15 amino acids. CDR3 nucleotides: TGCAGCGTTTACGGGGACAGGGGCAATAACTATGGCTACACCTTC. Its translation is CSVYGDRGNNYGYTF.

The chain has TRBV5-5 and TRBJ2-5; 7 positions match TRBD1. The CDR3 spans 14 residues. The J segment lost 8 bases and the V segment lost 5 bases, leaving 12 bases of the junction unmatched. Germline CDR1 and CDR2: SGHKS and YYEKEE (reference sequence). The CDR3 DNA follows: TGTGCCAGCAGGCCTTCCGGGACAGTCGGCACCCAGTACTTC. Encoded protein: CASRPSGTVGTQYF.

The chain is built from TRBV13 and TRBJ1-3; maybe TRBD1 (5 bases). The germline V gene encodes CDR1 PRHDT and CDR2 FYEKMQ (reference sequence). This CDR3 spans 16 amino acids. Deletions cut 5 bases from V and 2 bases from J, with 16 bases between. CDR3 region: CASSPRHGAAGNTIYF. The DNA of the CDR3 is TGTGCCAGCAGCCCTCGTCATGGGGCGGCTGGAAACACCATATATTTT.

The chain links TRBV11-2 to TRBJ1-6; maybe TRBD1 (6 bases). The CDR3 consists of 16 residues. Trimming removed 4 bases at V and 7 bases at J, with 17 bases between. Germline CDR1 reads SGHAT; CDR2 reads FQNNGV. CDR3 in amino acids: CASSSGGSRLNSPLHF. The CDR3, as DNA: TGTGCCAGCAGCTCGGGGGGCAGCCGATTGAATTCACCCCTCCACTTT.

The gene calls are TRBV11-3 and TRBJ2-7, with 8 nucleotides matching TRBD1. The length of the CDR3 is 14 residues. Losses at the gene ends were 4 bases for V and 4 bases for J; bases not matched to a gene: 6. The V gene's germline CDR1 is SGHNT and CDR2 YENEEA. The CDR3 loop is CASSSRQGSYEQYF. CDR3 coding DNA: TGTGCCAGCAGCTCCCGACAGGGGTCGTACGAGCAGTACTTC.

The chain combines TRBV11-2 with TRBJ2-7; 7 nucleotides agree with TRBD1. CDR1 and CDR2 from the germline V gene are SGHAT and FQNNGV. Trimming removed 0 bases from V and 4 bases from J; junction bases left unmatched: 6. This CDR3 spans 15 amino acids. CDR3 sequence (DNA): TGTGCCAGCAGCTTAGACTCCGGGACAGTATACGAGCAGTACGTC. Amino acids: CASSLDSGTVYEQYV.

For the CDR3, the DNA is TGCAGTGCTAGTTTGACAGCTGGAAACACCATATATTTT. Amino acids: CSASLTAGNTIYF. The chain employs TRBV20-1 and TRBJ1-3, with D possibly matching TRBD1 (5 bases). Germline CDR1 DFQATT, CDR2 SNEGSKA (reference sequence). The CDR3 contains 13 residues. The ends were cut back, 3 bases at V and 2 bases at J, with 8 bases in the middle.

The rearrangement joins TRBV30 to TRBJ1-4; 8 positions match TRBD1. Germline CDR1 reads GTSNPN; CDR2 reads SVGIG (reference sequence). The CDR3 consists of 13 residues. V dropped 4 bases and J dropped 8; count of bases not matched to a gene: 6. CDR3 DNA sequence: TGTGCCTGGATGACAGGGGCGGGAGAAAAACTGTTTTTT. It specifies CAWMTGAGEKLFF.

The CDR3 protein is CATSRDRGTGITYEQYF. The CDR3 coding sequence is TGTGCCACCAGCAGAGATCGGGGGACAGGTATAACCTACGAGCAGTACTTC. The V and J genes are TRBV15 and TRBJ2-7; 8 bases align to TRBD1. This CDR3 spans 17 amino acids. The V gene's germline CDR1 is LNHNV and CDR2 YYDKDF (reference sequence). Trimming removed 0 bases from V and 2 bases from J; junction bases left unmatched: 9.